A single sample gave rise to the 15 T cell receptor beta chains below, sequenced in a study of T cells in Graves' hyperthyroidism and ophthalmopathy. Authors of the study amplified TCR beta CDR3 regions from RNA transcripts. A set of HTBI primers served as the primers for a first-round RT-PCR of the TCR CDR3. One entry per CDR3 protein results from TCRdb running MiXCR on the multiplex PCR reads. Found here are nearly 600,000 distinct CDR3 sequences, more than 11% of them singletons; the top ten hold more than 5%. Input material: blood. These receptors originate from a woman under 40 with Graves' hyperthyroidism that later progressed to Graves' ophthalmopathy.

There are many counts of this clonotype. This chain uses TRBV24-1 with TRBJ2-5; possible D gene TRBD2, 5 bases. The germline V gene encodes CDR1 KGHDR and CDR2 SFDVKD. Trimming shortened V by 3 bases and J by 4 bases, and 11 bases separated the two germline ends. This CDR3 comprises 14 residues. CDR3 DNA sequence: TGTGCCACCAGTGATCCGGCGGCGGGAGAGACCCAGTACTTC. It encodes CATSDPAAGETQYF.

There are a few counts of this clonotype. V gene TRBV28 combines with J gene TRBJ1-1; TRBD1 might be the D (5 bases). The V gene lost 0 bases and the J gene lost 1 base, with 12 bases spanning the gap. The CDR3 length is 16 residues. In germline, CDR1 is MDHEN, CDR2 SYDVKM. CDR3 amino acids: CASSLWAQAANTEAFF. The CDR3 nucleotides are TGTGCCAGCAGTTTATGGGCACAGGCAGCGAACACTGAAGCTTTCTTT.

This clonotype was detected a few times. This chain connects TRBV19 to TRBJ2-6, with D possibly TRBD1 on 5 matching bases. Trimming stripped 5 bases from V and 3 bases from J, with 17 bases between. This CDR3 has 17 residues. The germline V gene has CDR1 LNHDA and CDR2 SQIVND (reference sequence). CDR3 sequence: CASSAILQGYGANVLTF. The CDR3 region has the DNA TGTGCCAGTAGTGCGATACTCCAGGGATATGGGGCCAACGTCCTGACTTTC.

This clonotype came up a few times. The V and J genes are TRBV3-1 and TRBJ2-3, with unresolved D. The CDR3 spans 12 residues. Trimming removed 4 bases from V and 9 bases from J, with 11 bases in between. Germline CDR1 and CDR2: LGHDT and YNNKEL (reference sequence). The CDR3: CASSLRTLTQYF. In DNA form, the CDR3 reads TGTGCCAGCAGCCTAAGGACCCTCACGCAGTATTTT.

This clonotype has ten or more counts. Here the CDR3 DNA reads TGCGCCAGCAGCGAATCAACCCACTTCCCAGATACGCAGTATTTT. As protein: CASSESTHFPDTQYF. The rearrangement links TRBV5-1 to TRBJ2-3; D is ambiguous. This CDR3 comprises 15 residues. V was clipped by 4 bases and J by 4 bases, with 16 bases between them. Germline CDR1 SGHRS, CDR2 YFSETQ.

In its sample, this clonotype was seen many times. The rearrangement uses TRBV7-2 and TRBJ1-5; maybe TRBD1 (5 bases). Per the germline V gene, CDR1 is SGHTA and CDR2 is FQGNSA. The V end lost 4 bases, the J end lost 4 bases, and 14 bases lay between the germline ends. This CDR3 is 15 amino acids long. CDR3 DNA: TGTGCCAGCAGCTATTTAGGGGACCGAAATCAGCCCCAGCATTTT. Its protein product is CASSYLGDRNQPQHF.

This clonotype was seen many times. This chain joins TRBV7-9 and TRBJ2-1; D could derive from TRBD1 or TRBD2 (5 bases each). V was shortened by 5 bases and J by 8 bases, with 10 bases between the two germline ends. The CDR3 loop spans 12 amino acids. Germline V lookup: CDR1 SEHNR, CDR2 FQNEAQ (reference sequence). CDR3 bases: TGTGCCAGCAGCCTCTTGGGGGATGAGCAGTTCTTC. Translating gives CASSLLGDEQFF.

This clonotype showed up just a few times. The J gene is TRBJ2-3, the V gene TRBV5-8; the match to TRBD1 covers 7 bases. Trimming cost V 2 bases and J 4 bases; bases outside gene matches: 4. The CDR3 contains 14 residues. Germline-derived CDR1 and CDR2 are SGHTS and YDEGEE. The CDR3 sequence is CASSFHRGSDTQYF. CDR3 DNA sequence: TGTGCCAGCAGCTTTCACAGGGGATCAGATACGCAGTATTTT.

This clonotype was found a few times. This chain joins TRBV6-1 and TRBJ1-5, with D perhaps TRBD1 (6 bases). V was cut by 6 bases and J by 4 bases, with 19 bases left in between. From germline, CDR1 is MNHNS and CDR2 SASEGT. This CDR3 region has 16 residues. The CDR3 DNA reads TGTGCCAGCAGCCCCTTGGGAGGGGGATTAAATCAGCCCCAGCATTTT. Translating it yields CASSPLGGGLNQPQHF.

This clonotype was seen many times. This chain links TRBV28 with TRBJ1-6, with D tentatively TRBD1 (5 bases). The length of the CDR3 is 15 residues. V lost 3 bases, J lost 4 bases, and 10 bases lay in between. The germline V gene encodes CDR1 MDHEN and CDR2 SYDVKM. Here the CDR3 reads CASSLAGLYNSPLHF. CDR3 nucleotide sequence: TGTGCCAGCAGTTTGGCGGGGCTTTATAATTCACCCCTCCACTTT.

This clonotype was picked up many times. The V gene is TRBV12-3 or TRBV12-4, the J gene TRBJ1-5; 9 nucleotides agree with TRBD1. The CDR3 contains 15 residues. Unmatched junction bases numbered 9, after V lost 5 bases and J lost 7 bases. For the CDR3, the DNA is TGTGCCAGCAGTCCAGGGGGACAGGGAGGCCAGCCCCAGCATTTT. Its protein product is CASSPGGQGGQPQHF.

About this clonotype: A much larger clonotype is one base distant, so this may be a read error. The V and J genes are TRBV7-3 and TRBJ2-1; tentatively, D is TRBD1 (5 bases). The CDR3 loop spans 14 amino acids. Germline loops: CDR1 SGHTA, CDR2 FQGTGA. CDR3 amino acids: CASSLAGLDNEQSF. Written as DNA, the CDR3 is TGTGCCAGCAGCTTAGCAGGGCTGGACAATGAGCAGTCCTTC.

The chain employs TRBV20-1 and TRBJ2-4; a possible D gene is TRBD2 (7 bases). This CDR3 spans 19 amino acids. Per germline, CDR1 DFQATT and CDR2 SNEGSKA (reference sequence). V lost 3 bases and J lost 2, with 26 bases in between. CDR3 region: CSASQEFEGGGLTKNIQYF. The DNA for the CDR3 is TGCAGTGCTAGTCAAGAGTTCGAGGGAGGGGGACTAACCAAAAACATTCAGTACTTC.

This sequence joins TRBV5-6 and TRBJ2-1, with D possibly matching TRBD2 (6 bases). V was trimmed by 1 base and J by 1 base, leaving 9 bases between them. Germline assignment: CDR1 SGHDT and CDR2 YYEEEE. The CDR3 has 15 amino acids. The CDR3 protein is CASSLSSASYNEQFF. The CDR3 DNA sequence: TGTGCCAGCAGCTTGTCTAGCGCGTCCTACAATGAGCAGTTCTTC.

The chain employs TRBV7-9 and TRBJ1-1, with D unresolved. The ends were cut back, 0 bases at V and 2 bases at J, with 7 bases in the middle. The CDR3 sequence is 14 residues long. Germline V gene data show CDR1 as SEHNR and CDR2 as FQNEAQ (reference sequence). The CDR3 protein is CASSLAMANTEAFF. The CDR3 coding sequence is TGTGCCAGCAGCTTAGCGATGGCTAACACTGAAGCTTTCTTT. The full variable domain, rest sourced from reference TRBV7-9 and TRBJ1-1, is DTGVSQNPRHKITKRGQNVTFRCDPISEHNRLYWYRQTLGQGPEFLTYFQNEAQLEKSRLLSDRFSAERPKGSFSTLEIQRTEQGDSAMYLCASSLAMANTEAFFGQGTRLTVV.